This T cell receptor (beta chain) originates from a study of control samples from healthy donors and cancer patients. Between the trimmed V and J ends, which lost 1 base and 4 bases, there was a span of 14 bases. The V gene's germline CDR1 is MNHEY and CDR2 SVGEGT. The CDR3 contains 16 residues. In its sample, this clone was seen once. This table comes from immunoSEQ multiplex PCR, and its TCRdb copy is limited to in-frame clones, with some not included. Among some 80,000 clones, approximately 92% were seen once, and the ten largest hold about 5.6%. The clonotype originates from a woman aged 55-70 years in good health. Sample: blood. The genes are TRBV6-2 or TRBV6-3 and TRBJ2-1, with unresolved D. The DNA of the CDR3 is TGTGCCAGCAGTTACTTCAGGCAGAGTCTTTACAATGAGCAGTTCTTC. Its protein product is CASSYFRQSLYNEQFF.